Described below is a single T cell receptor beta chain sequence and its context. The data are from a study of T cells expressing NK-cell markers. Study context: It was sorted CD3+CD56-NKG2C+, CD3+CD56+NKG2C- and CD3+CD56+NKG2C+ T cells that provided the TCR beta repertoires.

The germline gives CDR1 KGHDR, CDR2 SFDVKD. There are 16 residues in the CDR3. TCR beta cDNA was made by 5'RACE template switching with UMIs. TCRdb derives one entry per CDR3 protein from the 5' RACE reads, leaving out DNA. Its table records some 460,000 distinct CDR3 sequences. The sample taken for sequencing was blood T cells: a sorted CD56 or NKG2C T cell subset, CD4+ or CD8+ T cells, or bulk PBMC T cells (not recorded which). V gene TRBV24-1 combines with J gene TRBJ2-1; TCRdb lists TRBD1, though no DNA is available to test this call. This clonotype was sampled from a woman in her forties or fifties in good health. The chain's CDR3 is CATSDPGRNSYNEQFF.